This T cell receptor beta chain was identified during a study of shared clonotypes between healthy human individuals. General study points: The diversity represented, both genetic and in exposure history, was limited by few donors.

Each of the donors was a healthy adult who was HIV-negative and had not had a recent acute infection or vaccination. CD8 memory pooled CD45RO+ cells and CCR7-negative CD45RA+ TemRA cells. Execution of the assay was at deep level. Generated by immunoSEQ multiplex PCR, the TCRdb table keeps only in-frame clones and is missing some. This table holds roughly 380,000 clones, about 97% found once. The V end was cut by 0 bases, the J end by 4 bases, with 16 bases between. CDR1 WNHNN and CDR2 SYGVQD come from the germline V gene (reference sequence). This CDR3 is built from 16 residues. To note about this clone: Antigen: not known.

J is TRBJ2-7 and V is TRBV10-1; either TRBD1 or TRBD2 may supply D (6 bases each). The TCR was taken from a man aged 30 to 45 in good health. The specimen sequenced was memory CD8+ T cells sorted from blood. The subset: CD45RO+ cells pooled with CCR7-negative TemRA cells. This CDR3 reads CASSESRGTLVYEQYF. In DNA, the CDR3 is TGCGCCAGCAGTGAGTCCCGGGGGACACTTGTTTACGAGCAGTACTTC.